The 5 T cell receptor beta chains in this list originate from one sample, sequenced in a study of T cell responses to AZD1222 COVID-19 vaccine. Measured with immunoSEQ multiplex PCR; TCRdb has only the in-frame clones, and not every one. The table lists 100,000 to 150,000 clones, 85% to 90% of them singletons. Sample: peripheral blood, taken 28 days after the second AZD1222 dose. These receptor sequences come from an adult who received the AZD1222 COVID-19 vaccine.

This sequence joins TRBV5-4 and TRBJ2-7; no definite D call. V was pared by 1 base and J by 5 bases, with 13 bases between. Germline lookup yields CDR1 SGHNT and CDR2 YYREEE (reference sequence). The length of the CDR3 is 14 residues. The CDR3 DNA reads as TGTGCCAGCAGCTTGTCAGAAGTCTGGAACGAGCAGTACTTC. It is translated as CASSLSEVWNEQYF.

The chain recombines TRBV3-1 (or the pseudogene TRBV3-2) with TRBJ2-5; a weak D match, TRBD2 (6 bases). This CDR3 has 14 residues. The V end was cut by 4 bases, the J end by 3 bases, with 12 bases between. The germline V gene has CDR1 LGHDT and CDR2 YNNKEL (reference sequence). The CDR3 DNA reads TGTGCCAGCAGCCCCCTCTTAGCGGAAGAGACCCAGTACTTC. The encoded protein is CASSPLLAEETQYF.

J is TRBJ2-3 and V is TRBV18, with D possibly matching TRBD1 (6 bases). V lost 5 bases to trimming and J lost 11 bases, with 14 bases between them. Germline-derived CDR1 and CDR2 are KGHSH and LQKENI. The CDR3 consists of 12 residues. The CDR3 loop reads CASSVRDKEQYF. In DNA form, the CDR3 reads TGTGCCAGCTCAGTCCGGGACAAAGAGCAGTATTTT.

This sequence joins TRBV13 and TRBJ1-6, with a tentative D call TRBD1 (6 bases). Germline V lookup: CDR1 PRHDT, CDR2 FYEKMQ (reference sequence). This CDR3 has 14 residues. Trimming took 2 bases from V and 9 from J, leaving 11 bases between them. CDR3 protein: CASSLTGASSPLHF. The CDR3 DNA follows: TGTGCCAGCAGCTTAACGGGGGCCAGTTCACCCCTCCACTTT.

V gene TRBV19 combines with J gene TRBJ1-1, with D hard to call. The germline V gene encodes CDR1 LNHDA and CDR2 SQIVND (reference sequence). CDR3 length: 14 residues. The V end lost 5 bases, the J end lost 1 base, and 11 bases lay between the germline ends. For the CDR3, the DNA is TGTGCCAGTAGTCCCCGGTGGGAGAACACTGAAGCTTTCTTT. Protein product: CASSPRWENTEAFF.